A selection of T cell receptor beta chains follows, all from one sample in a study of cytomegalovirus exposure and HLA in healthy donors. Sequencing was performed with immunoSEQ multiplex PCR; in TCRdb, only in-frame clones are kept and a portion is missing. The data contain roughly 260,000 clones, around 90% of them singletons. What was sequenced was PBMCs. Source of these receptors: a woman younger than 30 in good health and CMV-seronegative. Each CDR3 is given with its conserved first and last residue. A D gene is named only where the DNA matches it firmly. Clone sizes are given selectively: once, few, many, or a class where the clone is expanded.

d_gene | j_gene | v_gene | abundance | CDR3aa | CDR3nt
- | TRBJ2-5 | TRBV5-6 | - | CASSLTGNQETQYF | TGTGCCAGCAGCTTAACGGGGAACCAAGAGACCCAGTACTTC
- | TRBJ1-5 | TRBV7-2 | - | CASSLVMGGGQPQHF | TGTGCCAGCAGCTTAGTTATGGGAGGCGGTCAGCCCCAGCATTTT
- | TRBJ1-2 | TRBV9 | - | CASSGGAMDERYGYTF | TGTGCCAGCAGCGGTGGGGCTATGGACGAGCGATATGGCTACACCTTC
- | TRBJ1-2 | TRBV19 | - | CASSLGAEGYTF | TGTGCCAGCTCCCTGGGGGCAGAGGGCTACACCTTC
- | TRBJ1-2 | TRBV15 | - | CATSTLILGGDRDYGYTF | TGTGCCACCAGCACCCTCATCCTCGGGGGAGACAGAGACTATGGCTACACCTTC
- | TRBJ2-2 | TRBV7-2 | - | CASSLVRDRYTGELFF | TGTGCCAGCAGCTTAGTGCGGGACAGATATACCGGGGAGCTGTTTTTT
- | TRBJ2-2 | TRBV29-1 | once | CSVAILRGENTGELFF | TGCAGCGTCGCCATATTGCGGGGCGAGAACACCGGGGAGCTGTTTTTT
TRBD1 | TRBJ1-1 | TRBV4-1 | once | CASSPTGQGGTEAFF | TGCGCCAGCAGCCCAACGGGACAGGGAGGAACTGAAGCTTTCTTT
- | TRBJ1-2 | TRBV7-8 | - | CASSLGGQTANYGYTF | TGTGCCAGCAGCTTAGGTGGACAAACAGCTAACTATGGCTACACCTTC
- | TRBJ1-1 | TRBV7-9 | once | CASSSLQGYLNTEAFF | TGTGCCAGCAGCTCACTACAGGGATACTTGAACACTGAAGCTTTCTTT
TRBD1 | TRBJ1-6 | TRBV11-2 | once | CASSFRQGINSPLHF | TGTGCCAGCAGCTTTCGACAGGGGATTAATTCACCCCTCCACTTT
- | TRBJ2-1 | TRBV4-1 | once | CASSQRDNSYNEQFF | TGCGCCAGCAGCCAGAGGGACAACTCCTACAATGAGCAGTTCTTC
- | TRBJ1-6 | TRBV18 | - | CASATGGNSPLHF | TGTGCCAGCGCAACCGGCGGTAATTCACCCCTCCACTTT
TRBD1 | TRBJ2-1 | TRBV9 | - | CASSGEEGTGAYNEQFF | TGTGCCAGCAGCGGCGAGGAGGGGACAGGGGCCTACAATGAGCAGTTCTTC
TRBD2 | TRBJ2-1 | TRBV19 | - | CASSIDLLAGESSYNEQFF | TGTGCCAGTAGTATAGACTTACTAGCGGGGGAAAGCTCCTACAATGAGCAGTTCTTC
- | TRBJ2-3 | TRBV29-1 | - | CSVHREWGDTQYF | TGCAGCGTCCACAGGGAGTGGGGGGATACGCAGTATTTT
- | TRBJ2-1 | TRBV19 | - | CASSTGLFSYNEQFF | TGTGCCAGTAGTACCGGACTTTTCTCCTACAATGAGCAGTTCTTC
- | TRBJ1-1 | TRBV18 | - | CASSPETGATEAFF | TGTGCCAGCTCACCAGAGACAGGAGCGACTGAAGCTTTCTTT
- | TRBJ2-7 | TRBV27 | - | CASSLSAGLGSYEQYF | TGTGCCAGCAGTTTATCGGCGGGTCTGGGGTCCTACGAGCAGTACTTC
- | TRBJ2-1 | TRBV6-5 | - | CASSYSWGQINNEQFF | TGTGCCAGCAGTTACTCGTGGGGGCAGATAAACAATGAGCAGTTCTTC
- | TRBJ2-7 | TRBV4-1 | - | CASSQGDRYEQYF | TGCGCCAGCAGCCAAGGCGACAGGTACGAGCAGTACTTC
- | TRBJ2-2 | TRBV19 | - | CASSISDTGELFF | TGTGCCAGTAGTATCTCGGACACCGGGGAGCTGTTTTTT
- | TRBJ2-5 | TRBV29-1 | - | CSASDSQETQYF | TGCAGCGCCTCTGACAGCCAAGAGACCCAGTACTTC
- | TRBJ1-6 | TRBV10-2 | - | CASSVHSRLGGLNSPLHF | TGCGCCAGCAGTGTGCATTCTAGACTTGGGGGCCTCAATTCACCCCTCCACTTT
- | TRBJ2-3 | TRBV7-7 | - | CASSPGKRGTDTQYF | TGTGCCAGCAGTCCAGGGAAGCGGGGCACAGATACGCAGTATTTT
TRBD1 | TRBJ2-5 | TRBV6-5 | - | CASRHRGYETQYF | TGTGCCAGCAGGCACAGGGGTTATGAGACCCAGTACTTC
TRBD1 | TRBJ2-3 | TRBV11-3 | - | CASSPRQGPRTDTQYF | TGTGCCAGCAGCCCCCGACAGGGGCCCCGCACAGATACGCAGTATTTT
- | TRBJ1-3 | TRBV6-5 | - | CASSSGVHSGNTIYF | TGTGCCAGCAGTTCTGGAGTACACTCTGGAAACACCATATATTTT
TRBD2 | TRBJ2-7 | TRBV2 | - | CASSKTSGGAYEQYF | TGTGCCAGCAGCAAGACTAGCGGGGGGGCGTACGAGCAGTACTTC
TRBD2 | TRBJ2-3 | TRBV18 | - | CASSPGLAGTDTQYF | TGTGCCAGCTCACCCGGACTAGCGGGGACAGATACGCAGTATTTT
TRBD2 | TRBJ2-1 | TRBV28 | once | CASSTGLAAYNEQFF | TGTGCCAGCAGTACAGGACTAGCGGCCTACAATGAGCAGTTCTTC